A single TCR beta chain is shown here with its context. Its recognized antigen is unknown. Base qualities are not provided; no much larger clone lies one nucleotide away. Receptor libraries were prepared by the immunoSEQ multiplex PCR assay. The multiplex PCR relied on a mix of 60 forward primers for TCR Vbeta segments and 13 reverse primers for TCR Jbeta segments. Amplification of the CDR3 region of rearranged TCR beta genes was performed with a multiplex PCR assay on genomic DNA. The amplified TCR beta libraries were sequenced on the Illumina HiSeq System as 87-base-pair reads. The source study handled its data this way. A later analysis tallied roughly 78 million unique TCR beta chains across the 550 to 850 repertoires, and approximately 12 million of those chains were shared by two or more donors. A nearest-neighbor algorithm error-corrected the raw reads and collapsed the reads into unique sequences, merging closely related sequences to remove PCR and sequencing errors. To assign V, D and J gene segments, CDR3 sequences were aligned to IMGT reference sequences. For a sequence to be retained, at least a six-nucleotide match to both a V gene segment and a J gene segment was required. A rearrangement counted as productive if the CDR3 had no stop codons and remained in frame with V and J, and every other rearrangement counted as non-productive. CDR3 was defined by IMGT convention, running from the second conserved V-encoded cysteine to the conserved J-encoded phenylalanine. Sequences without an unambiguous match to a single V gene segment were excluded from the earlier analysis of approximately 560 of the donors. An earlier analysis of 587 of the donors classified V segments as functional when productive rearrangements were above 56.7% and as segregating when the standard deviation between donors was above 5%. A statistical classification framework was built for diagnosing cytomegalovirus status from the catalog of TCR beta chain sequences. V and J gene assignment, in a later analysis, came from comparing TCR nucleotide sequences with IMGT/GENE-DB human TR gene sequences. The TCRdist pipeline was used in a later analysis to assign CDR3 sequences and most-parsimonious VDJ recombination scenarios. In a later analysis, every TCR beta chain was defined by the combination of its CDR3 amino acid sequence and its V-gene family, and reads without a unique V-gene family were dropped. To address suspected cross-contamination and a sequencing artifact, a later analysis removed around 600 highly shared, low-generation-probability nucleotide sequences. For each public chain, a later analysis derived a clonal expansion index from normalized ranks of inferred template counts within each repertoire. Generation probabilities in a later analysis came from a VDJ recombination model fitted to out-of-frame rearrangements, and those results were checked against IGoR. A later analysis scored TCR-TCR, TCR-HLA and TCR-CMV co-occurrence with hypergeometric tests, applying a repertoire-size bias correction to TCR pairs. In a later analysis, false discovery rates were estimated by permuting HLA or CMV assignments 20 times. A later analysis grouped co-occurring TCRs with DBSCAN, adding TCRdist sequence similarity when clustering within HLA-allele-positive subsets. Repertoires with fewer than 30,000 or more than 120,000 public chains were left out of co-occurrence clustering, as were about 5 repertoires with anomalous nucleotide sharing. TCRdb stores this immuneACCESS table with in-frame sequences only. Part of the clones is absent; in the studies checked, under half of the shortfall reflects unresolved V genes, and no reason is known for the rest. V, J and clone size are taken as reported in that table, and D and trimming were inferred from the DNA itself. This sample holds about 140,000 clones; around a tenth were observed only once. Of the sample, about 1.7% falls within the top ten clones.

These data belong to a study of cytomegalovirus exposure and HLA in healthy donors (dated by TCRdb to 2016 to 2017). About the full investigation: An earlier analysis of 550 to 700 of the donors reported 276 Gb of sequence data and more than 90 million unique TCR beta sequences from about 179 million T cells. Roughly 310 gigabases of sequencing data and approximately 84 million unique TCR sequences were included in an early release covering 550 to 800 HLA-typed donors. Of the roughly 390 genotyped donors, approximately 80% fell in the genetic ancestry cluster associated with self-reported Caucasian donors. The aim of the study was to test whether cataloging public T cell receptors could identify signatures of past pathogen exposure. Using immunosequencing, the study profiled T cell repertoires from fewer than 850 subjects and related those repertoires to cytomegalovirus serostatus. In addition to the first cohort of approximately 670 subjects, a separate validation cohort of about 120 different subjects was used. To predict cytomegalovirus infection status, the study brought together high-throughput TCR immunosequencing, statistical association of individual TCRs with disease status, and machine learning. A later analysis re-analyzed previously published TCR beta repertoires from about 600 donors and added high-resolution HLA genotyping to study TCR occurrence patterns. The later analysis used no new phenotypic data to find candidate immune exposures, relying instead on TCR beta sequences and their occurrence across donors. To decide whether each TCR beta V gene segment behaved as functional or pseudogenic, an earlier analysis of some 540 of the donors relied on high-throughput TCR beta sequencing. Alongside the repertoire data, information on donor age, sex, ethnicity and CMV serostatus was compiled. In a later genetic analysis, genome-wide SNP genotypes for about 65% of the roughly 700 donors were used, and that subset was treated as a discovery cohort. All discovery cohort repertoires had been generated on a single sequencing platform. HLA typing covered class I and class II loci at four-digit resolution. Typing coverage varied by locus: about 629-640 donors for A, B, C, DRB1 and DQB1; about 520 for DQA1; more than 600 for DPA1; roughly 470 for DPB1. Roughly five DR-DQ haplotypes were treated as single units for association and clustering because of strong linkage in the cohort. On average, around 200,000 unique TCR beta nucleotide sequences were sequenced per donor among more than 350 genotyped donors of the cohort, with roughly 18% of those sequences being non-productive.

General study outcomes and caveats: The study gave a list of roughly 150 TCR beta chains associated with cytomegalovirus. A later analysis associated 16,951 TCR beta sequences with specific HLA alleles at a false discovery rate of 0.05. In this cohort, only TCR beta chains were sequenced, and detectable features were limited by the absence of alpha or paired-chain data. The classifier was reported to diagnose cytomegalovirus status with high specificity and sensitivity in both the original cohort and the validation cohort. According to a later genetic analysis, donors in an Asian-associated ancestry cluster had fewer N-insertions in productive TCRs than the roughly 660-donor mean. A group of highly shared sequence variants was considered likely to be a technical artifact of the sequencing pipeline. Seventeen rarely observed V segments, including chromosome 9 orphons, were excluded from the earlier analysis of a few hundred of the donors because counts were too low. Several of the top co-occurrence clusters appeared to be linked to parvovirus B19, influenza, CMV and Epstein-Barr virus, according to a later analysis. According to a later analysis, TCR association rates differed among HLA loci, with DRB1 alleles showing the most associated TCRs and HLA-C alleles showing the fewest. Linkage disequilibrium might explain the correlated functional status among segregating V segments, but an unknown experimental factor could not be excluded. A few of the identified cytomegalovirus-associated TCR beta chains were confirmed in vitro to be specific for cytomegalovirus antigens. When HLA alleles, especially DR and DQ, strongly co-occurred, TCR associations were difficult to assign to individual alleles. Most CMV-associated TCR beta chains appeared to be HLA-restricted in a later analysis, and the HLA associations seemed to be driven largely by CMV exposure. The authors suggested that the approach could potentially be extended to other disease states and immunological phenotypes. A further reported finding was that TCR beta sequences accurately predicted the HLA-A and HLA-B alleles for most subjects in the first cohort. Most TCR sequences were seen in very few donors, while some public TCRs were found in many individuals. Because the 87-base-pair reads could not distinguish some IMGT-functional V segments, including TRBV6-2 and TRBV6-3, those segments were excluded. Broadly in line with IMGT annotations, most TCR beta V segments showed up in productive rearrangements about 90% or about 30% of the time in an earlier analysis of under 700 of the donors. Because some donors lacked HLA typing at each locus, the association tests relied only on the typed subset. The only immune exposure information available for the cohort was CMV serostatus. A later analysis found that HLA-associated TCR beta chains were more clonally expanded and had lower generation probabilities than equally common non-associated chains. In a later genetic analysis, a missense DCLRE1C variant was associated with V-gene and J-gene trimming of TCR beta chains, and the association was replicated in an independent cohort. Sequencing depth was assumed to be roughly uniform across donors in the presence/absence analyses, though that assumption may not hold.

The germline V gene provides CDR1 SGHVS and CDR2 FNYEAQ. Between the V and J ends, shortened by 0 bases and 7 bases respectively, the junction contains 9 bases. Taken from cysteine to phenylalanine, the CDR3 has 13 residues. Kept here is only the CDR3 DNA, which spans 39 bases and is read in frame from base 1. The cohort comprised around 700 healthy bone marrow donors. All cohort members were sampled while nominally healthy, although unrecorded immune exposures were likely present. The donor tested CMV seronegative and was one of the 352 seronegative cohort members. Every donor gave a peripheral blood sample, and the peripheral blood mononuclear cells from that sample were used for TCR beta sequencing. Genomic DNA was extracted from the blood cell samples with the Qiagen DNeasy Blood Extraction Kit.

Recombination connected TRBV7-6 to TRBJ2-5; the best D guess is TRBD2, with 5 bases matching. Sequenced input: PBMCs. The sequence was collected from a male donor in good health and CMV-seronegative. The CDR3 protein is CASSLASRGTQYF. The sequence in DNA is TGTGCCAGCAGCTTAGCCAGCCGGGGGACCCAGTACTTC. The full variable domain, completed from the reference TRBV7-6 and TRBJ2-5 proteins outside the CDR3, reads GAGVSQSPRYKVTKRGQDVALRCDPISGHVSLYWYRQALGQGPEFLTYFNYEAQQDKSGLPNDRFSAERPEGSISTLTIQRTEQRDSAMYRCASSLASRGTQYFGPGTRLLVL.